Here is one T cell receptor (beta chain) with its context. This clone has a single count. Its antigen is still unknown. Within one base of it there is no much larger clone, and no base qualities were kept. From its cysteine to its phenylalanine, the CDR3 spans 10 amino acids. Left in the record is the CDR3 DNA by itself, 30 bases read in frame from the first base. CDR1 and CDR2 (LNHDA, SQIVND) derive from the germline V gene (reference sequence). Trimming takes 8 bases from V and 5 bases from J, and the germline ends sit 6 bases apart. The CDR3 regions of human TCRbeta chains were analyzed by immunosequencing. The study's own analysis went as follows. TCRs in the repertoires were matched against a reference library of SARS-CoV-2-specific TCRs that had been generated with the MIRA antigen-specificity platform. Breadth was defined as the fraction of unique TCRs that were SARS-CoV-2-associated. Depth was defined as the fraction of total T cells that were SARS-CoV-2-associated. Each spike-specific TCR was assigned to its reactive spike region and to a CD4 or CD8 class using the MIRA data. Log10-transformed breadth and depth values were compared by one-way ANOVA with Sidak's multiple comparisons tests. The source is immuneACCESS, and TCRdb retained only in-frame sequences with V and J called. Part of the clones is not carried over; for the studies checked, unresolved V genes explain less than half of this, and the remainder is unexplained. Clone size and the V and J calls come from that table; the DNA yielded D and trimming. This sample gives about 140,000 clones in total; approximately 95% of them show up just once. The top ten constitute 6% to 7% of the sample.

This specimen's time point label, interpreted: about 28 days (+/-7) after the second vaccine dose. AZD1222 recipients whose second dose came at about 4 weeks and those whose second dose came at about 12 weeks were combined into one group, since spike-specific TCR depth and breadth did not differ between the two schedules. Vaccinee samples came from UK trials COV001 and COV002, including a single-blind randomized controlled phase 2/3 trial of AZD1222 (ChAdOx1 nCoV-19) in healthy adults. For TCRbeta chain sequencing, PBMC samples from trial participants were taken at day 0 and at day 28 after the second dose. The data are from a study of T cell responses to AZD1222 COVID-19 vaccine (dated by TCRdb to 2020 to 2022). At the level of the whole study: A total of 233 trial participants underwent TCR sequencing, of whom roughly 210 had received two doses of AZD1222 and about 26 had received two doses of the MenACWY control vaccine. Trial participants were enrolled by age into subgroups of 18-55, 56-69 and 70-plus years, and around 140, 26 and 57 TCR-sequenced participants, respectively, were included in these subgroups.

The study at large found these results: Conclusions about previously exposed vaccinees are limited because only five to seven AZD1222 recipients were SARS-CoV-2 seropositive at baseline. Epitopes outside the regions mutated in the B.1.351 and B.1.1.7 variants were reportedly recognized by nearly half of the unique spike-specific TCRs. Vaccine-associated CD4 TCRs spanned the whole spike protein, with dominant responses in regions 160-218 and 743-854. Because no day 14 peak-response samples were available, repertoires were characterized only after the peak T cell response. Participants were mostly white British, with more females than males. The authors suggested clonal diversity may have been underestimated. In the small 56-69-year group, the increase in depth fell short of significance, most likely because of low power. After two AZD1222 doses, spike-specific TCR breadth and depth were significantly higher than at day 0 and than in MenACWY recipients.

This TCR derives from an adult who received the AZD1222 COVID-19 vaccine. Recombination linked TRBV19 to TRBJ1-1; the D gene assignment is ambiguous. The sequenced sample was peripheral blood, obtained 28 days after the second AZD1222 dose. The sequenced DNA: TGTGCCAGTCTAGGGACTGAAGCTTTCTTT. Its translation reads: CASLGTEAFF.